This TCR beta chain appears in the sequencing data of a study of cytomegalovirus exposure and HLA in healthy donors. PCR involved 60 Vbeta and 13 Jbeta primers. Sequencing was performed with immunoSEQ multiplex PCR; in TCRdb, only in-frame clones are kept and a portion is missing. The sample carries roughly 170,000 clones, 78% recorded once. The sample consisted of PBMCs. This TCR came from a woman aged 45-65 years in good health and CMV-seropositive.

This CDR3 is CASSLRTGGEKLFF. Written as DNA, the CDR3 is TGCGCCAGCAGCTTAAGGACAGGGGGGGAAAAACTGTTTTTT. V and J are TRBV4-1 and TRBJ1-4, with TRBD1 matching over 10 bases. Germline CDR1 reads MGHRA; CDR2 reads YSYEKL. Germline trimming cut 5 bases from V and 8 bases from J; bases unmatched to any gene: 5. The CDR3 runs 14 residues.